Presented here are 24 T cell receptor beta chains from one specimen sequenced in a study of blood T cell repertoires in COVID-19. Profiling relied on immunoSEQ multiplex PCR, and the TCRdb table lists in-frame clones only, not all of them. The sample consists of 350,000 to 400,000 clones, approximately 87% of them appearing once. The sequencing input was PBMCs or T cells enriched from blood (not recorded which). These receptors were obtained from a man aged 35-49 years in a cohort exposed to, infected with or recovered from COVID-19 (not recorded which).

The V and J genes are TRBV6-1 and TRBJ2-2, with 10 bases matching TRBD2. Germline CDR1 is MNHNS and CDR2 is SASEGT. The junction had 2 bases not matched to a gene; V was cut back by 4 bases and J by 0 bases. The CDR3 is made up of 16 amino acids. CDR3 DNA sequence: TGTGCCAGCAGTGCAACTAGCGGGGCGAACACCGGGGAGCTGTTTTTT. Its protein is CASSATSGANTGELFF.

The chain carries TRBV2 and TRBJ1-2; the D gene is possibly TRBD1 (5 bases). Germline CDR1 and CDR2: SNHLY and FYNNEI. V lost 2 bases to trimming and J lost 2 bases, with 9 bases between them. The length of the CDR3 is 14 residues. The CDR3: CASSEWGRNYGYTF. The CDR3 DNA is TGTGCCAGCAGTGAATGGGGCAGAAACTATGGCTACACCTTC.

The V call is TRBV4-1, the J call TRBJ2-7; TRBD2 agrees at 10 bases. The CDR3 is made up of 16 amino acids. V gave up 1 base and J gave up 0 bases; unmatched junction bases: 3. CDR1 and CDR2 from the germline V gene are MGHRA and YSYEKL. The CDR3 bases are TGCGCCAGCAGCCAAGCAAGGACTAGCGGCTCCTACGAGCAGTACTTC. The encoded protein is CASSQARTSGSYEQYF.

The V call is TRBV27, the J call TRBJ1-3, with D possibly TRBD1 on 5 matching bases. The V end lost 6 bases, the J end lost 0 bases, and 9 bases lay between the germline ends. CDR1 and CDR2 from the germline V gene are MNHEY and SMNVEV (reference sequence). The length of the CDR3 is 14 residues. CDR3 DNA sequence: TGTGCCAGCAGCACCGACAGCTCTGGAAACACCATATATTTT. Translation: CASSTDSSGNTIYF.

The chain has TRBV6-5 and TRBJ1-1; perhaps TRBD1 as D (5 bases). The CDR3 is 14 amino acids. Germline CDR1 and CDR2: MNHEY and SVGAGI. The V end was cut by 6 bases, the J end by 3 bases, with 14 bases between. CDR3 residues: CASRMIGGDTEAFF. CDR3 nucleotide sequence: TGTGCCAGCAGGATGATTGGGGGGGACACTGAAGCTTTCTTT.

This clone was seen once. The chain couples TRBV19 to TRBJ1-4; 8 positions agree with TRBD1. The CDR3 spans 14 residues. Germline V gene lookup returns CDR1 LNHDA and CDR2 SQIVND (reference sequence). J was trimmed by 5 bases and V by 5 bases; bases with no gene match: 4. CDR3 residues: CASSPDRENEKLFF. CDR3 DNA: TGTGCCAGTAGTCCGGACAGGGAGAATGAAAAACTGTTTTTT.

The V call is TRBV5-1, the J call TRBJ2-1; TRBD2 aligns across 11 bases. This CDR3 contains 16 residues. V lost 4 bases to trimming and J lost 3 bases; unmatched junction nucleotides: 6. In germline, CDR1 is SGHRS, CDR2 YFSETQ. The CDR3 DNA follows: TGCGCCAGCAGCGAAGGGACTAGCGGATACTACAATGAGCAGTTCTTC. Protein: CASSEGTSGYYNEQFF.

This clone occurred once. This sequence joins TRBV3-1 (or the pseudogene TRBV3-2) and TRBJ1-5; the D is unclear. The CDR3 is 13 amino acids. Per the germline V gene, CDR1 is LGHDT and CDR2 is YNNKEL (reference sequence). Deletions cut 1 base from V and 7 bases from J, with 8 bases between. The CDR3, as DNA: TGTGCCAGCAGCCAAGGAACACACCAGCCCCAGCATTTT. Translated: CASSQGTHQPQHF.

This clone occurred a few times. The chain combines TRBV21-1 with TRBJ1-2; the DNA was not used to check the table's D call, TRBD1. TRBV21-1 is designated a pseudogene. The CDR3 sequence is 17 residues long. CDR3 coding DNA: TGTGCCAGCAGCAATCGAAAAAAGGACAGGGGGAACTATGGCTACACCTTC. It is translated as CASSNRKKDRGNYGYTF.

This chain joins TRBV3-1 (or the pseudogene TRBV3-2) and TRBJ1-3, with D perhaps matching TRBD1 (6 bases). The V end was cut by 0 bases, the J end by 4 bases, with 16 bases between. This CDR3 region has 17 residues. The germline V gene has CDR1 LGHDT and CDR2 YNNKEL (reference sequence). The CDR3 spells CASSQDAGGASGNTIYF. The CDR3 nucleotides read TGTGCCAGCAGCCAAGATGCGGGGGGCGCTTCGGGAAACACCATATATTTT.

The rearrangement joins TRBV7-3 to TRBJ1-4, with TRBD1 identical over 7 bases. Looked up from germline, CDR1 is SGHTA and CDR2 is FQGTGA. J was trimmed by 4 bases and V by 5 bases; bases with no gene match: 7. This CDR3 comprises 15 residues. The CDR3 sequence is CASSPQGGNNEKLFF. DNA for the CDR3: TGTGCCAGCAGCCCCCAGGGGGGAAATAATGAAAAACTGTTTTTT.

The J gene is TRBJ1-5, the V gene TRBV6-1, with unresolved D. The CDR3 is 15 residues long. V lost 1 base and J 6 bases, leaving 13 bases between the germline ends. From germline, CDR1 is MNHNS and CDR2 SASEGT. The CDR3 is CASSEGPQAGQPQHF. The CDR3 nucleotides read TGTGCCAGCAGTGAAGGGCCGCAAGCGGGTCAGCCCCAGCATTTT.

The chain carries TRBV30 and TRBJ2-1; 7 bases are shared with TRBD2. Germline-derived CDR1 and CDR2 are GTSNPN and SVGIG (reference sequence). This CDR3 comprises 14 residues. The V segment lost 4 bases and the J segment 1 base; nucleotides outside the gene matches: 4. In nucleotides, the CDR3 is TGTGCCTGGACCCTGGGGGGGTCCTACAATGAGCAGTTCTTC. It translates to CAWTLGGSYNEQFF.

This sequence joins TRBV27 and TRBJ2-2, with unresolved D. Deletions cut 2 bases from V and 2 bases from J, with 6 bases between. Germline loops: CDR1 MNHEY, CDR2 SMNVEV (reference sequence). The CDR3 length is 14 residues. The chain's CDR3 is CASSLGRNTGELFF. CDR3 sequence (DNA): TGTGCCAGCAGTTTAGGCAGAAACACCGGGGAGCTGTTTTTT.

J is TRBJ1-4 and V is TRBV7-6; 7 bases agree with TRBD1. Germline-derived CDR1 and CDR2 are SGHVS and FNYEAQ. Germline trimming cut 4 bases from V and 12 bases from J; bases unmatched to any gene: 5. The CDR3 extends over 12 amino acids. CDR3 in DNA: TGTGCCAGCAGCTCAGCAGGGGGTCAACTGTTTTTT. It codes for CASSSAGGQLFF. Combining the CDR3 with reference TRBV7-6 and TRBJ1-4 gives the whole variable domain GAGVSQSPRYKVTKRGQDVALRCDPISGHVSLYWYRQALGQGPEFLTYFNYEAQQDKSGLPNDRFSAERPEGSISTLTIQRTEQRDSAMYRCASSSAGGQLFFGSGTQLSVL.

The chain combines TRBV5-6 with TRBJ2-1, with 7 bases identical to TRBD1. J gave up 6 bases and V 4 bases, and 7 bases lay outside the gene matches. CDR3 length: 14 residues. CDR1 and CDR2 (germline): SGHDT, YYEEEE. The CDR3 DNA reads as TGTGCCAGCAGCCCGAGACAGGGCTTCAATGAGCAGTTCTTC. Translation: CASSPRQGFNEQFF.

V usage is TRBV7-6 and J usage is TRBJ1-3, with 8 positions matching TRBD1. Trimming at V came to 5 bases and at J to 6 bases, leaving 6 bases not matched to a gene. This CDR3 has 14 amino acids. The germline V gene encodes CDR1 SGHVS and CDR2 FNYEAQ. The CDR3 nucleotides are TGTGCCAGCAGCCAGGACAGGGCGACAAACACCATATATTTT. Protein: CASSQDRATNTIYF.

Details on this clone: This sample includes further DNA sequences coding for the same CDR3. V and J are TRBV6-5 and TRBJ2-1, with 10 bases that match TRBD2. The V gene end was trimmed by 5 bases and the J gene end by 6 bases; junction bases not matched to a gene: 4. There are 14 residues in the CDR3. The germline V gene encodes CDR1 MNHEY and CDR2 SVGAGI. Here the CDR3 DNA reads TGTGCCAGCAGTCTAGCGGGAGTTGGCAATGAGCAGTTCTTC. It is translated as CASSLAGVGNEQFF.

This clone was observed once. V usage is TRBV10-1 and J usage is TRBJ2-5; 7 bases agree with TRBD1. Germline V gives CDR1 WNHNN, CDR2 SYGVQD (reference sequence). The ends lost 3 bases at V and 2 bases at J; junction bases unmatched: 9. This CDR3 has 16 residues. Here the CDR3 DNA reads TGCGCCAGCAGTGATTTCTCCGGGACAGAGCAAGAGACCCAGTACTTC. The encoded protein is CASSDFSGTEQETQYF.

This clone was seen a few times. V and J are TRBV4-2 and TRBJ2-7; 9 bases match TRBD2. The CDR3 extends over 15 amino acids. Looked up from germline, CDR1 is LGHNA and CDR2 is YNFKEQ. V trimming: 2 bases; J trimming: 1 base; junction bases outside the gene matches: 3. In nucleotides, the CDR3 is TGTGCCAGCAGCCAACCGACTAGCGGATCCTACGAGCAGTACTTC. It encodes CASSQPTSGSYEQYF.

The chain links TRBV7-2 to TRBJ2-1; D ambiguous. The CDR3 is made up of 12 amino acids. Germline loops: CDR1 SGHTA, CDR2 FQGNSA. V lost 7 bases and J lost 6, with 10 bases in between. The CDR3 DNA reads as TGTGCCAGCACCCCCGAGTTCAATGAGCAGTTCTTC. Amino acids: CASTPEFNEQFF.

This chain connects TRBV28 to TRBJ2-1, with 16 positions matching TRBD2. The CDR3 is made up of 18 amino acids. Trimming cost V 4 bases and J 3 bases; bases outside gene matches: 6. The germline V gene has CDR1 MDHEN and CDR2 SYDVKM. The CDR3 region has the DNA TGTGCCAGCAGTTCCGGGACTAGCGGGAGGGCCATCTACAATGAGCAGTTCTTC. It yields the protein CASSSGTSGRAIYNEQFF.

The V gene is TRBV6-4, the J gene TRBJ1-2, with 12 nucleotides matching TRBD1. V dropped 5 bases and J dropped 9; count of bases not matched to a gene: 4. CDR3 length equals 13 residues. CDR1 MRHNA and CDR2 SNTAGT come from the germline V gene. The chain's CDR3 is CASSPGQGASYTF. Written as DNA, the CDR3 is TGTGCCAGCAGTCCGGGACAGGGGGCCAGCTACACCTTC.

CDR3 coding DNA: TGCGCCAGCAGTTCAGCGGGTGGGTACGAGCAGTACTTC. Amino acid sequence: CASSSAGGYEQYF. This chain connects TRBV10-1 to TRBJ2-7; D is possibly TRBD2 (6 bases). V was shortened by 5 bases and J by 4 bases, with 12 bases between the two germline ends. From germline, CDR1 is WNHNN and CDR2 SYGVQD (reference sequence). This CDR3 contains 13 residues.